A selection of T cell receptor beta chains follows, all from one sample in a study of CD8 T cells in ankylosing spondylitis. One entry per CDR3 protein, called by TCRdb with MiXCR from the 5' RACE reads. In the table there are some 800,000 distinct CDR3 sequences, 10% to 15% of which are singletons. The specimen sequenced was blood, either unsorted or a sorted T cell fraction (not recorded which). These TCRs come from a male donor with ankylosing spondylitis. Both conserved end residues are part of each CDR3. A D gene is named only where the DNA matches it firmly. Not every row has a clone size; where given, it reads once, few, many or a size class.

v_call	j_call	clone_size	d_call	cdr3_aa
TRBV28	TRBJ1-2	few	TRBD1	CASTQGGWVNGYTF
TRBV7-2	TRBJ1-1	many	-	CASSLGSDLEAFF
TRBV30	TRBJ1-2	-	-	CAWSALYVQGYGYTF
TRBV19	TRBJ1-3	once	-	CASSRGQWLSGNTIYF
TRBV29-1	TRBJ1-1	many	TRBD1	CSVRRGQVWSNTEAFF
TRBV20-1	TRBJ2-7	-	TRBD2	CSARRLAGGDYEQYF
TRBV7-9	TRBJ2-7	-	TRBD1	CASSSITGGSEQYF
TRBV29-1	TRBJ2-3	many	-	CSVAGTFDTDTQYF
TRBV29-1	TRBJ1-5	few	-	CSVVQGYNQPQHF
TRBV20-1	TRBJ2-7	few	-	CSAPYWGVGYEQYF
TRBV5-1	TRBJ2-3	few	-	CASSLGTAYTDTQYF
TRBV19	TRBJ2-2	few	TRBD1	CASSSRPGGQGRTGELFF
TRBV7-8	TRBJ1-4	few	-	CASSFFPRGPTWEKLFF
TRBV20-1	TRBJ2-3	few	-	CSARPGAQGYTQYF
TRBV20-1	TRBJ2-3	-	-	CSAWWSSTDTQYF
TRBV7-9	TRBJ2-7	few	-	CASSPVGVNEQYF
TRBV11-2	TRBJ1-2	-	-	CASSSIKGSNYGYTF
TRBV12-3/TRBV12-4	TRBJ2-1	few	TRBD2	CASRLAGEVNEQFF
TRBV28	TRBJ2-1	-	TRBD2	CASSVLAASYNEQFF
TRBV7-8	TRBJ1-1	few	-	CASSSRTLAAMNTEAFF
TRBV28	TRBJ2-5	-	TRBD2	CASRVLAGAGGQETQYF
TRBV5-1	TRBJ2-5	-	TRBD1	CASSEQGYETQYF
TRBV4-2	TRBJ1-4	few	-	CASSRYDEKLFF
TRBV20-1	TRBJ1-5	few	TRBD1	CSARSPDRGNQPQHF
TRBV20-1	TRBJ2-5	-	TRBD2	CSANIAGGRETQYF
TRBV20-1	TRBJ2-7	many	TRBD1	CSARDQRTGVLEQYF
TRBV5-5	TRBJ1-6	few	-	CASSLLQGGESPLHF
TRBV15	TRBJ2-1	few	-	CATSRTDNEQFF
TRBV20-1	TRBJ2-2	few	-	CSARWENTGELFF
TRBV20-1	TRBJ2-3	-	TRBD2	CSAKAGGRADTQYF
TRBV18	TRBJ1-4	few	-	CASSATMPRAANEKLFF